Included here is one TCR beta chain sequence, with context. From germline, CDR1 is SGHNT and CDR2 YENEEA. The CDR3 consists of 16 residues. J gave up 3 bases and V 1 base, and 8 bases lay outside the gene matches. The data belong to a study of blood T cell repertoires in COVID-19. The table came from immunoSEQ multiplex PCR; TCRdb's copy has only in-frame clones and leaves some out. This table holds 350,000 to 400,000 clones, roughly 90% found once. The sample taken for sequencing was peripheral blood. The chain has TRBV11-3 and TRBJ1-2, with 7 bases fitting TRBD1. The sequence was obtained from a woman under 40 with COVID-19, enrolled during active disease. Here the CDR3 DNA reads TGTGCCAGCAGCTTAGCGGGACAGATCGAATACTATGGCTACACCTTC. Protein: CASSLAGQIEYYGYTF.